A selection of T cell receptor beta chains follows, all from one sample in a study of shared clonotypes between healthy human individuals. Assay used: immunoSEQ multiplex PCR; TCRdb lists only in-frame clones, some missing. The sample lists about 1.9 million clones; around 93% were seen once. The sequencing input was naive CD8+ T cells from PBMCs. Source of these receptors: a young man in good health. Some clones in this sample may be carry-over from other donors' samples. The CDR3 runs from the conserved cysteine through the conserved F or W. Fields, in order: J gene, V gene, clone size, D gene, CDR3 DNA, CDR3 protein. The D gene is left open where the match is weak. Not every row has a clone size; where given, it reads once, few, many or a size class.

TRBJ2-7 TRBV5-4 NA TRBD2 TGTGCCAGCAGGCACGGCAGCGGGAGTCCCCACGAGCAGTACTTC CASRHGSGSPHEQYF
TRBJ2-7 TRBV9 NA NA TGTGCCAGCAGCGTAGGAGGAGCCATCACCTACGAGCAGTACTTC CASSVGGAITYEQYF
TRBJ1-1 TRBV19 NA NA TGTGCCAGTAGTCTCCGGACGGCTGAAGCTTTCTTT CASSLRTAEAFF
TRBJ1-2 TRBV5-5 NA NA TGTGCCAGCAGACTAGGACTCCTGGACGGCTACACCTTC CASRLGLLDGYTF
TRBJ2-1 TRBV10-3 NA TRBD2 TGTGCCATCAGGGTGGCCTATCAGGGCGGGGGATTGAAAGAGCAGTTCTTC CAIRVAYQGGGLKEQFF
TRBJ2-7 TRBV6-5 NA NA TGTGCCAGCAGTTACTCTGGGGGCACCATCCCCTACGAGCAGTACTTC CASSYSGGTIPYEQYF
TRBJ2-7 TRBV7-8 NA TRBD1 TGTGCCAGCAGCCACCCGACAGGGACCACCTACGAGCAGTACTTC CASSHPTGTTYEQYF
TRBJ1-3 TRBV7-2 NA NA TGTGCCAGCAGCTTTTTGGTTGTCCCTGGAAACACCATATATTTT CASSFLVVPGNTIYF
TRBJ2-7 TRBV29-1 NA TRBD1 TGCAGCGTTGTAGACAGGGTCGACGAGCAGTACTTC CSVVDRVDEQYF
TRBJ1-2 TRBV5-5 NA TRBD1 TGTGCCAGCATCAGCAGGGAGGACAGGGGTGGAAATGGCTACACCTTC CASISREDRGGNGYTF
TRBJ2-5 TRBV7-9 NA NA TGTGCCAGCAGCCCCCTCTTACAAGAGACCCAGTACTTC CASSPLLQETQYF
TRBJ1-1 TRBV27 NA NA TGTGCCAGCAGTGCGAGAGGTTTGAACACTGAAGCTTTCTTT CASSARGLNTEAFF
TRBJ1-1 TRBV5-6 NA TRBD1 TGTGCCAGCTACGGGACAGGGATTATGAACACTGAAGCTTTCTTT CASYGTGIMNTEAFF
TRBJ2-7 TRBV29-1 NA NA TGCAGCGTTGAAGGGGGGCGTGGCGGCCACGAGCAGTACTTC CSVEGGRGGHEQYF
TRBJ2-7 TRBV5-5 NA NA TGTGCCAGCAGCTTCTACCTCTCCGCGGTCGAGCAGTACTTC CASSFYLSAVEQYF
TRBJ1-1 TRBV2 few NA TGTGCCAGCAGGGATGGGACACCCAACACTGAAGCTTTCTTT CASRDGTPNTEAFF
TRBJ2-6 TRBV25-1 NA TRBD1 TGTGCCAGACCGGGACAGGGAGGCTCTGGGGCCAACGTCCTGACTTTC CARPGQGGSGANVLTF
TRBJ2-4 TRBV7-6 NA TRBD1 TGTGCCAGCAGCCCGGGACAGGGGAAGACCAAAAACATTCAGTACTTC CASSPGQGKTKNIQYF